One and the same sample provided the 15 T cell receptor beta chains below, sequenced in a study of beta chain features in type 1 diabetes listed by TCRdb under 2018. Library preparation was by the immunoSEQ multiplex PCR assay. The entire isolated RNA was reverse transcribed using the High Capacity cDNA Reverse Transcription Kit, and thus expressed TCRB transcripts were sequenced. TCRdb's version of the immuneACCESS table is confined to in-frame rearrangements and falls short of the full clone set. An unresolved V gene accounts for under half of the shortfall where checked; the remainder is of unknown origin. The sample table shows around 430,000 clones, and over 25% are seen once. Roughly 0.066% of the sample goes to the ten largest clones. The sequenced sample was naive CD4+ T cells from blood. The cell subset or site label of this sample denotes: true naive CD4+ T cells. The receptor source for this set is a man younger than 30 in good health.

Concerning this clone: The identical CDR3 is also encoded by other nucleotide sequences in the sample. The chain couples TRBV9 to TRBJ1-1; TRBD1 aligns across 8 bases. Unmatched junction bases numbered 1, after V lost 2 bases and J lost 1 base. Per germline, CDR1 SGDLS and CDR2 YYNGEE. The length of the CDR3 is 14 residues. CDR3 residues: CASSVGQGNTEAFF. In nucleotides, the CDR3 is TGTGCCAGCAGCGTCGGACAGGGGAACACTGAAGCTTTCTTT. Filled out from reference TRBV9 and TRBJ1-1, the complete variable domain reads DSGVTQTPKHLITATGQRVTLRCSPRSGDLSVYWYQQSLDQGLQFLIQYYNGEERAKGNILERFSAQQFPDLHSELNLSSLELGDSALYFCASSVGQGNTEAFFGQGTRLTVV.

This clone appeared a few times. The chain has TRBV7-2 and TRBJ1-4; D is perhaps TRBD1 (6 bases). The CDR3 totals 14 residues. CDR1 and CDR2 (germline): SGHTA, FQGNSA. Trimming removed 2 bases at V and 6 bases at J, with 10 bases between. CDR3 DNA sequence: TGTGCCAGCAGCTTACGAGGGGGTGATGAAAAACTGTTTTTT. Residues: CASSLRGGDEKLFF.

About this clone itself: One base away lies a much larger clone, so this may be a sequencing read error. This sequence joins TRBV6-6 and TRBJ2-3; D remains unclear. The CDR3 loop spans 11 amino acids. Deletions cut 2 bases from V and 4 bases from J, with 1 base between. Germline CDR1 is MNHNY and CDR2 is SVGAGI (reference sequence). The CDR3 DNA reads as TGTGCCAGCAGTTACCCAGATACGCAGTATTTT. It yields the protein CASSYPDTQYF.

A remark on this clone: The junction differs from germline at one of its ends, possibly a read error. The chain joins TRBV7-7 to TRBJ2-7, with unresolved D. CDR3 size: 13 residues. Germline values: CDR1 SSHAT, CDR2 FNYEAQ (reference sequence). Here the CDR3 DNA reads TGTGCTAGCAGCTTAGCTCCAGACTACGAGCAGTACTTC. It codes for CASSLAPDYEQYF. Together with reference TRBV7-7 and TRBJ2-7, the CDR3 gives the full variable domain: GAGVSQSPRYKVTKRGQDVTLRCDPISSHATLYWYQQALGQGPEFLTYFNYEAQPDKSGLPSDRFSAERPEGSISTLTIQRTEQRDSAMYRCASSLAPDYEQYFGPGTRLTVT.

In its sample, this clone was seen a few times. Other DNA sequences in the sample encode the same CDR3. This chain uses TRBV5-4 with TRBJ2-3; 7 nucleotides align to TRBD2. V was pared by 4 bases and J by 1 base, with 0 bases of the junction left unmatched. This CDR3 region has 13 residues. The germline V gene encodes CDR1 SGHNT and CDR2 YYREEE (reference sequence). The CDR3 nucleotides read TGTGCCAGCAGCGGGGGGGGCACAGATACGCAGTATTTT. This codes for CASSGGGTDTQYF.

This clone was counted between two and nine times. The J gene is TRBJ2-7, the V gene TRBV12-5; D remains ambiguous. V was trimmed by 4 bases and J by 5 bases, leaving 12 bases between them. The CDR3 runs to 13 residues. Germline-derived CDR1 and CDR2 are LGHNT and FRNRAP. CDR3 in amino acids: CASGSPNFDEQYF. CDR3 bases: TGTGCTAGTGGTTCGCCTAACTTCGACGAGCAGTACTTC.

The J gene is TRBJ2-3, the V gene TRBV21-1; the D segment call TRBD2 is taken from the table without a DNA check. TRBV21-1 is described as a pseudogene. There are 14 residues in the CDR3. CDR3 sequence: CARPLAGVSDTQYF. The CDR3 coding sequence is TGTGCCAGACCGCTAGCGGGAGTTTCAGATACGCAGTATTTT.

The chain combines TRBV29-1 with TRBJ2-3; D is perhaps TRBD1 or TRBD2 (5 bases each). This CDR3 is 15 amino acids long. In germline, CDR1 is SQVTM, CDR2 ANQGSEA. Trimming took off 4 bases at V and 3 bases at J, with 17 bases between the two ends. The CDR3 coding sequence is TGCAGCGTTGTTATCTGGGGGATAAGGACAGATACGCAGTATTTT. Amino acid sequence: CSVVIWGIRTDTQYF.

The chain recombines TRBV18 with TRBJ2-1; 10 bases are a match to TRBD2. J lost 7 bases, V lost 3 bases, and 9 bases had no gene match. Germline loops: CDR1 KGHSH, CDR2 LQKENI. The CDR3 is made up of 16 amino acids. Here the CDR3 reads CASSPRASGRSNEQFF. The CDR3 region has the DNA TGTGCCAGCTCACCTAGGGCTAGCGGGAGATCGAATGAGCAGTTCTTC.

The genes are TRBV19 and TRBJ2-7; 8 bases fit TRBD1. The CDR3 sequence is 17 residues long. Germline CDR1 and CDR2: LNHDA and SQIVND (reference sequence). V trimming: 6 bases; J trimming: 4 bases; junction bases outside the gene matches: 17. DNA of the CDR3: TGTGCCAGTAGGAAAGGAGGAGCCGGGACAGGTGATTACGAGCAGTACTTC. Its translation: CASRKGGAGTGDYEQYF.

In this sample, this clone turned up a few times. V and J are TRBV7-3 and TRBJ2-1; 7 bases match TRBD2. The CDR3 has 17 residues. Germline V gene sequence: CDR1 SGHTA, CDR2 FQGTGA. The ends lost 2 bases at V and 6 bases at J; junction bases unmatched: 13. CDR3 loop: CASSLGPPSGAFNEQFF. CDR3 nucleotides: TGTGCCAGCAGCTTAGGTCCCCCCAGCGGGGCCTTCAATGAGCAGTTCTTC. Full variable domain (rest looked up from reference TRBV7-3 and TRBJ2-1): GAGVSQTPSNKVTEKGKYVELRCDPISGHTALYWYRQSLGQGPEFLIYFQGTGAADDSGLPNDRFFAVRPEGSVSTLKIQRTERGDSAVYLCASSLGPPSGAFNEQFFGPGTRLTVL.

This chain joins TRBV2 and TRBJ1-2; tentative D call: TRBD1 (5 bases). Trimming took off 6 bases at V and 4 bases at J, with 9 bases between the two ends. The CDR3 contains 12 residues. The germline CDR1 and CDR2 sequences are SNHLY and FYNNEI. CDR3 coding DNA: TGTGCCAGCAGGACCGACAGCTATGGCTACACCTTC. Translating it yields CASRTDSYGYTF.

The J gene is TRBJ2-4, the V gene TRBV28; D not certain. Germline assignment: CDR1 MDHEN and CDR2 SYDVKM. The V gene lost 10 bases and the J gene lost 9 bases, with 25 bases spanning the gap. CDR3 length: 15 amino acids. CDR3 nucleotides: TGTGCCACCATTAGACGGGCCGGAAGGATGGGCATTCAGTACTTC. This codes for CATIRRAGRMGIQYF.

The chain joins TRBV7-3 to TRBJ2-3; 8 bases map to TRBD2. After removal of 1 base from V and 4 bases from J, the junction contained 7 bases not matched to a gene. CDR3 length: 16 residues. CDR1 and CDR2 from the germline V gene are SGHTA and FQGTGA. CDR3 sequence (DNA): TGTGCCAGCAGCTTAAGCTTGAGCGGGAGCTCAGATACGCAGTATTTT. The encoded protein is CASSLSLSGSSDTQYF.

This clone was detected only a few times. V gene TRBV30 combines with J gene TRBJ1-5, with D unclear. This CDR3 has 15 amino acids. V lost 2 bases to trimming and J lost 2 bases, with 13 bases between them. Germline V gene data show CDR1 as GTSNPN and CDR2 as SVGIG (reference sequence). In DNA, the CDR3 is TGTGCCTGGAGTCTGTCTCGGACTCGCAATCAGCCCCAGCATTTT. Translation gives CAWSLSRTRNQPQHF.